This is a list of T cell receptor beta chains from one sample in a study of T cell repertoires in cytomegalovirus infection. These receptors have no identified antigens. One entry per CDR3 protein, called by TCRdb with MiXCR from the reads. The sample shows 75,000 to 95,000 distinct CDR3 sequences, around 49% of them seen only once. Sequencing used CD8+ T cells from cultured PBMCs, obtained from culture after CMV antigen stimulation. The receptors derive from a human donor in good health (CMV status not recorded). Some clones in this sample may be carry-over from other donors' samples. Both conserved end residues are part of each CDR3. Fields, in order: D gene, V gene, clone size, J gene, CDR3 DNA, CDR3 protein. D genes are given only for firm matches. Part of the rows lack a size; the others show once, few, many or a class for expanded clones.

>.|TRBV6-1|.|TRBJ1-1
TGTGCCAGCACCCAATACCGGGACAACCTTGAAGCTTTCTTT
CASTQYRDNLEAFF
>.|TRBV19|few|TRBJ1-2
TGTGCCAGTAGGGACCAACCGACTATTATGGGCTACACCTTC
CASRDQPTIMGYTF
>.|TRBV5-4|.|TRBJ2-5
TGTGCCAGCAGCATTGATAATGAACAAGAGACCCAGTACTTC
CASSIDNEQETQYF
>TRBD1|TRBV19|.|TRBJ1-2
TGTGCCAGTAGTACCTCAGGGGGAGGCTACTATGGCTACACCTTC
CASSTSGGGYYGYTF
>.|TRBV11-3|few|TRBJ2-1
TGTGCCAGCAGCTTAAACAACAGGATGAGTGAGCAGTTCTTC
CASSLNNRMSEQFF
>.|TRBV4-1|.|TRBJ1-4
TGCGCCAGCAGCCAAGATGAGGCTCCCTGGGGAGAAAAACTGTTTTTT
CASSQDEAPWGEKLFF
>.|TRBV7-8|few|TRBJ2-1
TGTGCCAGCAGCTTAAGACCCGATGAGCAGTTCTTC
CASSLRPDEQFF
>TRBD2|TRBV28|.|TRBJ2-5
TGTGCCAGCAGTTTAGTCAAGCGGACTAGCGGTCAAGAGACCCAGTACTTC
CASSLVKRTSGQETQYF
>.|TRBV4-2|many|TRBJ2-3
TGTGCCAGCAGCCCGGAAGGACCCGGGACGACTAAAGGGGATACGCAGTATTTT
CASSPEGPGTTKGDTQYF
>TRBD2|TRBV6-6|few|TRBJ2-1
TGTGCCAGCAGTTACAAGCGGGAGAACAATGAGCAGTTCTTC
CASSYKRENNEQFF
>.|TRBV5-4|.|TRBJ1-2
TGTGCCAGCAGTCCCGGACCCTCCGATGGCTACACCTTC
CASSPGPSDGYTF
>.|TRBV4-1|.|TRBJ1-2
TGCGCCAGCAGCCAAGAGTTCTCGCCAGGTGGCGGCTACACCTTC
CASSQEFSPGGGYTF
>TRBD2|TRBV13|.|TRBJ2-5
TGTGCCAGCAACGCGGGAGGGCCTCCATACTTC
CASNAGGPPYF
>.|TRBV7-9|.|TRBJ1-1
TGTGCCAGCAGCAATCGGGTGACTGAAGCTTTCTTT
CASSNRVTEAFF
>TRBD2|TRBV11-2|few|TRBJ2-3
TGTGCCAGCACCCGCCTAGCGGGAGGCAATACGCAGTATTTT
CASTRLAGGNTQYF
>TRBD1|TRBV7-8|.|TRBJ1-1
TGTGCCAGCAGCTTAAAAGGGGACAGACTTGAAGCTTTCTTT
CASSLKGDRLEAFF
>.|TRBV2|.|TRBJ1-1
TGTGCCAGTGCCGGGGGTGAAGCTTTCTTT
CASAGGEAFF
>.|TRBV5-1|.|TRBJ2-6
TGCGCCAGCAGCCTGACAGTCTCTGGGGCCAACGTCCTGACTTTC
CASSLTVSGANVLTF
>.|TRBV7-9|few|TRBJ1-1
TGTGCCAGCAGCTTACCCCAGGGACGAGGCACTGAAGCTTTCTTT
CASSLPQGRGTEAFF
>.|TRBV5-5|.|TRBJ1-4
TGTGCCAGCAGCTTGGTAGGGGCGACTAATGAAAAACTGTTTTTT
CASSLVGATNEKLFF
>.|TRBV27|once|TRBJ2-2
TGTGCCAGCAGTTTATTGGTGGGGACCGGGGAGCTGTTTTTT
CASSLLVGTGELFF
>TRBD1|TRBV6-5|.|TRBJ2-1
TGTGCCAGCAGTTTGACAGGGGAGAGCTACAATGAGCAGTTCTTC
CASSLTGESYNEQFF
>TRBD1|TRBV7-6|.|TRBJ2-2
TGTGCCAGCAGCCCTCTGACAGGGAACACCGGGGTGCTGTTTTTT
CASSPLTGNTGVLFF
>.|TRBV28|few|TRBJ2-5
TGTGCCAGCAGCCACGGACAGCCGGCCCACCAAGAGACCCAGTACTTC
CASSHGQPAHQETQYF
>TRBD2|TRBV11-2|once|TRBJ2-3
TGTGCCAGCAGCTTGGGGTCTGGGTGGGAGGGGAGCACAGATACGCAGTATTTT
CASSLGSGWEGSTDTQYF
>.|TRBV7-3|.|TRBJ2-1
TGTGCCAGCAGCTTAAAGGGGACGGGAGAAAATGAGCAGTTCTTC
CASSLKGTGENEQFF
>TRBD1|TRBV24-1|.|TRBJ2-3
TGTGCCACCAGTGAAGAGGGACAGAGCACAGATACGCAGTATTTT
CATSEEGQSTDTQYF
>.|TRBV6-1|.|TRBJ2-7
TGTGCCAGCAGTGAATTAACAGGGTCAGAGTCCGACGAGCAGTACTTC
CASSELTGSESDEQYF
>TRBD1|TRBV11-2|few|TRBJ1-2
TGTGCCAGCAGCTCCGGGACAGGGATTAACTATGGCTACACCTTC
CASSSGTGINYGYTF
>.|TRBV4-1|.|TRBJ2-7
TGCGCCAGCAGCCAAGCCCCGACGGGGGAGCAGTACTTC
CASSQAPTGEQYF
>.|TRBV6-2/TRBV6-3|once|TRBJ2-7
TGTGCCAGCAGTTACTCCGCGAGGCAGTACTTC
CASSYSARQYF
>.|TRBV19|few|TRBJ1-5
TGTGTCAGTAGTCCCACTAGCAATCAGCCCCAGCATTTT
CVSSPTSNQPQHF
>.|TRBV27|.|TRBJ1-5
TGTGCCAGCAGTTTTGGAGGGGGTGGCAATCAGCCCCAGCATTTT
CASSFGGGGNQPQHF
>.|TRBV12-3/TRBV12-4|.|TRBJ2-1
TGTGCCAGCAGTCCAGGTGGCAGGGCCTACAATGAGCAGTTCTTC
CASSPGGRAYNEQFF
>TRBD1|TRBV28|few|TRBJ2-2
TGTGCCAGCAGGCCGGACAGGGTTGTGGACACCGGGGAGCTGTTTTTT
CASRPDRVVDTGELFF
>TRBD1|TRBV6-1|.|TRBJ1-5
TGTGCCAGCAGTGAAGGAGGGACAGGGGGCCGACAGCCCCAGCATTTT
CASSEGGTGGRQPQHF
>.|TRBV7-9|.|TRBJ1-2
TGTGCCACCGGCGAGGACCCAGGCGGCTACACCTTC
CATGEDPGGYTF
>TRBD1|TRBV6-1|.|TRBJ2-7
TGTGCCAGCAGAGGACAGGGGCCCTCCTACGAGCAGTACTTC
CASRGQGPSYEQYF
>TRBD2|TRBV11-2|.|TRBJ2-5
TGTGCCAGCAGCTTAAATAGCGGGAGGGCTGGGGAGACCCAGTACTTC
CASSLNSGRAGETQYF
>.|TRBV11-2|.|TRBJ2-2
TGTGCCAGCAGACCGAATCCTACAGTCTCGGAAAGGATCGGGGAGCTGTTTTTT
CASRPNPTVSERIGELFF
>.|TRBV7-9|few|TRBJ1-2
TGTGCCAGCAGCTTACCCGGGACGGCGAACTATGGCTACACCTTC
CASSLPGTANYGYTF
>.|TRBV7-9|.|TRBJ1-4
TGTGCCAGCAGCCCCGGACCGAAGAGGGAAAAACTGTTTTTT
CASSPGPKREKLFF
>.|TRBV12-3/TRBV12-4|.|TRBJ1-3
TGTGCCAGCAGTTTGGAGTCCGGCCGGGGAAGGAAACGTGGAAACACCATATATTTT
CASSLESGRGRKRGNTIYF
>.|TRBV29-1|.|TRBJ2-7
TGCAGCGTTGTAGGCCATACTTACGAGCAGTACTTC
CSVVGHTYEQYF
>.|TRBV5-4|.|TRBJ2-1
TGTGCCAGCAGCTTGGGCAGCTTGCAATCCTACAATGAGCAGTTCTTC
CASSLGSLQSYNEQFF
>.|TRBV27|once|TRBJ1-1
TGTGCCAGCTCCATCGGAGGGACGACTGAAGCTTTCTTT
CASSIGGTTEAFF
>.|TRBV11-2|.|TRBJ2-3
TGTGCCAGCGGATCTAGCGACACAGATACGCAGTATTTT
CASGSSDTDTQYF
>.|TRBV5-6|.|TRBJ2-7
TGTGCCAGCCACAGGTTAGACTACGAGCAGTACTTC
CASHRLDYEQYF
>TRBD2|TRBV7-9|few|TRBJ2-5
TGTGCCAGCAGCTCGGGGACTAGCGACCAAGAGACCCAGTACTTC
CASSSGTSDQETQYF
>TRBD1|TRBV6-6|.|TRBJ1-4
TGTGCCAGCGCCGCTGGGACAGGGGGAAAGGAACTGTTTTTT
CASAAGTGGKELFF
>TRBD2|TRBV4-1|.|TRBJ2-1
TGCGCCAGCAGCACTAGCGGGGGCTCCTACAATGAGCAGTTCTTC
CASSTSGGSYNEQFF
>.|TRBV6-8|.|TRBJ2-3
TGTGCCAGCAGTTACGATTCTTCCACAGATACGCAGTATTTT
CASSYDSSTDTQYF
>TRBD2|TRBV7-9|once|TRBJ2-3
TGTGCCAGCAGCTCAGCGGGGGCCACAGATACGCAGTATTTT
CASSSAGATDTQYF
>TRBD1|TRBV7-6|few|TRBJ2-7
TGTGCCAGCAGCTTGGTTCGGGACAGCTCCTACGAGCAGTACTTC
CASSLVRDSSYEQYF